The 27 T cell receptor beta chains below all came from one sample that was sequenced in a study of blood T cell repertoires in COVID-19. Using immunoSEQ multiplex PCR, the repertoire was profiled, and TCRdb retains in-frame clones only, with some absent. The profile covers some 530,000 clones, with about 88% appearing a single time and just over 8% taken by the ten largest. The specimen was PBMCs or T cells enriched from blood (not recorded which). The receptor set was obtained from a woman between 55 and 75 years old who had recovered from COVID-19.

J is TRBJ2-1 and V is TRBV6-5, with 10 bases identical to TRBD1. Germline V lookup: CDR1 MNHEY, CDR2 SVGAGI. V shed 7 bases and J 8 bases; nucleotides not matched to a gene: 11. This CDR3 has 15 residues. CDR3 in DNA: TGTGCCAGCACACCCGGGACAGGGGTTTTTTATGAGCAGTTCTTC. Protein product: CASTPGTGVFYEQFF.

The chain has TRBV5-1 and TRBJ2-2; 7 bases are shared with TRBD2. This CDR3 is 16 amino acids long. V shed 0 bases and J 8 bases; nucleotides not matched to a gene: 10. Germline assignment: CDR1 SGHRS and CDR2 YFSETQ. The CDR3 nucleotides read TGCGCCAGCAGCTTGGTTGTTAGCGGGCCATCGGGGGAGCTGTTTTTT. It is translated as CASSLVVSGPSGELFF.

The CDR3 DNA reads as TGTGCCAGCGAGACAGGGGCCTATAGCAATCAGCCCCAGCATTTT. Protein product: CASETGAYSNQPQHF. The rearrangement links TRBV6-6 to TRBJ1-5, with 8 bases matching TRBD1. Germline lookup yields CDR1 MNHNY and CDR2 SVGAGI (reference sequence). The CDR3 has 15 amino acids. With 8 bases clipped from V and 0 bases from J, the junction kept 6 bases outside the gene matches.

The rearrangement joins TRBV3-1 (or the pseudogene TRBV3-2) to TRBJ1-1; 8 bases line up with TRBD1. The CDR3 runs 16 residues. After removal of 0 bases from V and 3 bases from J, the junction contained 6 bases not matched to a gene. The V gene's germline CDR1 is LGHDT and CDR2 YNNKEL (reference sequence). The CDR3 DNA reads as TGTGCCAGCAGCCAAGATAGGGACAGGATGGACACTGAAGCTTTCTTT. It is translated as CASSQDRDRMDTEAFF.

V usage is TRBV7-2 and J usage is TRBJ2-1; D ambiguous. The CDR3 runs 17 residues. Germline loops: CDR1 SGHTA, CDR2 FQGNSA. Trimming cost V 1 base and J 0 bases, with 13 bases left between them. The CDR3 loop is CASSLVFVPSSYNEQFF. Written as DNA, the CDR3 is TGTGCCAGCAGCTTAGTGTTCGTTCCGAGCTCCTACAATGAGCAGTTCTTC.

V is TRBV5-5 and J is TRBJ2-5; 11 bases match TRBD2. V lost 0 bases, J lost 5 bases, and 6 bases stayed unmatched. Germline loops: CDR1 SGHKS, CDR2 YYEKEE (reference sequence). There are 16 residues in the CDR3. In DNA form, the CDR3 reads TGTGCCAGCAGCTTGGCTAGCGGGGGGCCCCGGGAGACCCAGTACTTC. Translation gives CASSLASGGPRETQYF. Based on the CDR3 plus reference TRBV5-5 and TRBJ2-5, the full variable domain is DAGVTQSPTHLIKTRGQQVTLRCSPISGHKSVSWYQQVLGQGPQFIFQYYEKEERGRGNFPDRFSARQFPNYSSELNVNALLLGDSALYLCASSLASGGPRETQYFGPGTRLLVL.

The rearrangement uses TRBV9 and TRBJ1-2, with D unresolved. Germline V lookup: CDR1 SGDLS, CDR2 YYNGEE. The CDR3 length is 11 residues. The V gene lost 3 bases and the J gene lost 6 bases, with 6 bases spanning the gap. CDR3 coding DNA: TGTGCCAGCAGCGCTCCCGATGGCTACACCTTC. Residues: CASSAPDGYTF.

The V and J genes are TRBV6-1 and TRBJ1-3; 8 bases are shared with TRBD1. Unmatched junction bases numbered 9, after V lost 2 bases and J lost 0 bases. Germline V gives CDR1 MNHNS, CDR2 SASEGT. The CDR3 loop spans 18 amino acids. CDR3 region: CASSERAGGRLSGNTIYF. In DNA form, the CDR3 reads TGTGCCAGCAGTGAAAGGGCAGGGGGCCGACTCTCTGGAAACACCATATATTTT.

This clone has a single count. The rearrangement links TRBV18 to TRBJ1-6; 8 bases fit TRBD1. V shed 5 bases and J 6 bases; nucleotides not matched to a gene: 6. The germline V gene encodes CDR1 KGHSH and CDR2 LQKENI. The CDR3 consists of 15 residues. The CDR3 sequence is CASSSTGVSNSPLHF. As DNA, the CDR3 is TGTGCCAGCTCATCGACAGGGGTTAGTAATTCACCCCTCCACTTT.

In DNA form, the CDR3 reads TGTGCCAGCAGTGAAATAACAAGCTCCTACAATGAGCAGTTCTTC. Protein: CASSEITSSYNEQFF. The rearrangement uses TRBV6-1 and TRBJ2-1; D gene unclear. This CDR3 has 15 residues. Germline CDR1 MNHNS, CDR2 SASEGT. Trimming cost V 2 bases and J 0 bases, with 8 bases left between them.

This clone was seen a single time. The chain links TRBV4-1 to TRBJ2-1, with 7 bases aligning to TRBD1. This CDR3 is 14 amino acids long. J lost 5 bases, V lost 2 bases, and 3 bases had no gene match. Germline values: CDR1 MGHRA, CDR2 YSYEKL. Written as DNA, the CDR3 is TGCGCCAGCAGCCAACCGGGACAGAACAATGAGCAGTTCTTC. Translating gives CASSQPGQNNEQFF.

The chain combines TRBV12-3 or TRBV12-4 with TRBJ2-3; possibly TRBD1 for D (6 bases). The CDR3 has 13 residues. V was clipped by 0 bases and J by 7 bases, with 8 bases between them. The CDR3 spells CASSLAQGNTQYF. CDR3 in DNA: TGTGCCAGCAGTTTAGCGCAGGGGAATACGCAGTATTTT.

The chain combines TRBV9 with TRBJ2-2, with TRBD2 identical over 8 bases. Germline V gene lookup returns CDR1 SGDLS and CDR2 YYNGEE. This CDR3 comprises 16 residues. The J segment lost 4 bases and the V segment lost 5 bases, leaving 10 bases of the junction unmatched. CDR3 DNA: TGTGCCAGCAGTCGGAATAGCGGGGTCACCACCGGGGAGCTGTTTTTT. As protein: CASSRNSGVTTGELFF.

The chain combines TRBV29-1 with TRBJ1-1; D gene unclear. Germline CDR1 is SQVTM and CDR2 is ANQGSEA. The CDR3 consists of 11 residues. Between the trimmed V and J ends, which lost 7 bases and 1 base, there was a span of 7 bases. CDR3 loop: CSGLWNTEAFF. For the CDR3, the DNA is TGCAGCGGGCTCTGGAACACTGAAGCTTTCTTT.

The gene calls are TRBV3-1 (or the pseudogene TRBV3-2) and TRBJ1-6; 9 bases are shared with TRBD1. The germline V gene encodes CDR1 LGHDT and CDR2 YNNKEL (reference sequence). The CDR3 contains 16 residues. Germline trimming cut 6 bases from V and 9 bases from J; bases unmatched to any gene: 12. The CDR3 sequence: CASRSTGGTSGSPLHF. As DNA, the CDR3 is TGTGCCAGCAGGTCGACAGGGGGAACTTCGGGTTCACCCCTCCACTTT.

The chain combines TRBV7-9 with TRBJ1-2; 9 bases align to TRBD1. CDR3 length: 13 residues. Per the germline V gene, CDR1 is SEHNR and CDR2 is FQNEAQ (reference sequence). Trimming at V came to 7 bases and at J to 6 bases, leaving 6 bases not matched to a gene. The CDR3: CASTRTGGNGYTF. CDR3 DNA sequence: TGTGCCAGCACCCGAACAGGGGGCAATGGCTACACCTTC. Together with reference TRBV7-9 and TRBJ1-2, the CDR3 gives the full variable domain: DTGVSQNPRHKITKRGQNVTFRCDPISEHNRLYWYRQTLGQGPEFLTYFQNEAQLEKSRLLSDRFSAERPKGSFSTLEIQRTEQGDSAMYLCASTRTGGNGYTFGSGTRLTVV.

CDR3 in DNA: TGCGCCAGCAGCGTTACACAGGGGGCAAGCTATAATTCACCCCTCCACTTT. This codes for CASSVTQGASYNSPLHF. The rearrangement uses TRBV5-1 and TRBJ1-6; TRBD1 matches at 9 bases. Germline V gene sequence: CDR1 SGHRS, CDR2 YFSETQ. The CDR3 is 17 amino acids. Losses at the gene ends were 4 bases for V and 3 bases for J; bases not matched to a gene: 8.

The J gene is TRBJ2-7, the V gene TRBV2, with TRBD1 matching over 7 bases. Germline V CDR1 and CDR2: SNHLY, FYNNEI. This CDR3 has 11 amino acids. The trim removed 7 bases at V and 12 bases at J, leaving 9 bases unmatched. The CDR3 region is CASTGWDSVYV. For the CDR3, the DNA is TGTGCCAGCACCGGTTGGGACAGCGTGTACGTC.

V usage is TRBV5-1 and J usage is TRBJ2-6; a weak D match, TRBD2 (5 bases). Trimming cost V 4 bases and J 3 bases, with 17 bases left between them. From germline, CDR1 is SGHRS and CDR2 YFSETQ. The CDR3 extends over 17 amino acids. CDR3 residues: CASSLEVVGVGANVLTF. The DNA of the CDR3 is TGCGCCAGCAGCCTCGAGGTTGTCGGGGTTGGGGCCAACGTCCTGACTTTC.

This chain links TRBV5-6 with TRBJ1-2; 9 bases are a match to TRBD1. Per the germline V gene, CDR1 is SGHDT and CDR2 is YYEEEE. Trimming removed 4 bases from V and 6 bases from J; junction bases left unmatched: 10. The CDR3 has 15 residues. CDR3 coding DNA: TGTGCCAGCAGCATCCGGGACAGGGCCCTACATGGCTACACCTTC. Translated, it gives CASSIRDRALHGYTF.

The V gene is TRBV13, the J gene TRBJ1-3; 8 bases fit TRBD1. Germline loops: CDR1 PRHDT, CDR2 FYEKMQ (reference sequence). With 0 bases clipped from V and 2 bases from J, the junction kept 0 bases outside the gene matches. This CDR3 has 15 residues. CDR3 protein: CASSLGTGAGNTIYF. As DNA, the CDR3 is TGTGCCAGCAGCTTAGGGACAGGGGCTGGAAACACCATATATTTT.

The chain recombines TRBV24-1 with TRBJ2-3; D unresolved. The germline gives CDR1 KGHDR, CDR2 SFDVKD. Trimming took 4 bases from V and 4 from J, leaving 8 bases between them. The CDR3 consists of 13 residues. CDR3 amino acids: CATSDYFSDTQYF. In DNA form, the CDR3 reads TGTGCCACCAGTGACTACTTCTCAGATACGCAGTATTTT.

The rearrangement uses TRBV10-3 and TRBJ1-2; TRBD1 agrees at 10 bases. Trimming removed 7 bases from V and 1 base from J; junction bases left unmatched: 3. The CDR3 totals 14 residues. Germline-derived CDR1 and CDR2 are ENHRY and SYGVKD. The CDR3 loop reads CAITRDRGNYGYTF. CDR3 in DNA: TGTGCCATCACCCGGGACAGGGGTAACTATGGCTACACCTTC.

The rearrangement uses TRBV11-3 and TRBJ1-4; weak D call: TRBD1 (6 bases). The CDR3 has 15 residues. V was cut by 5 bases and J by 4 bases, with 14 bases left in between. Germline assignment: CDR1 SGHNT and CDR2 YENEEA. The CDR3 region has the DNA TGTGCCAGCAGCCGCGGGGGGCTTATTAATGAAAAACTGTTTTTT. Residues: CASSRGGLINEKLFF.

The CDR3 is CASGARNEQYF. CDR3 in DNA: TGTGCCAGCGGGGCTAGAAACGAGCAGTACTTC. V and J are TRBV3-1 (or the pseudogene TRBV3-2) and TRBJ2-7, with D possibly being TRBD1 (5 bases). The CDR3 runs 11 residues. The V end was cut by 8 bases, the J end by 5 bases, with 10 bases between. Looked up from germline, CDR1 is LGHDT and CDR2 is YNNKEL (reference sequence).

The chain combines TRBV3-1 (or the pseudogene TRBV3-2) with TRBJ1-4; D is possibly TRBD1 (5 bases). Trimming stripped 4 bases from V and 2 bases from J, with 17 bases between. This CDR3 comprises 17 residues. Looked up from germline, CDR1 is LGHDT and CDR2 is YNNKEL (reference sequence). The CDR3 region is CASSPFQGTGTNEKLFF. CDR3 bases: TGTGCCAGCAGCCCGTTTCAGGGTACGGGCACTAATGAAAAACTGTTTTTT.

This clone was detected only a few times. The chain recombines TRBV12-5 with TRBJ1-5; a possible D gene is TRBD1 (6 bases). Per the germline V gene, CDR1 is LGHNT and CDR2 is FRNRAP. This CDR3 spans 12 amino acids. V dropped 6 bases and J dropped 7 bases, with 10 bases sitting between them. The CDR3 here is CASGAGAQPQHF. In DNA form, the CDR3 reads TGTGCTAGTGGGGCAGGGGCGCAGCCCCAGCATTTT.